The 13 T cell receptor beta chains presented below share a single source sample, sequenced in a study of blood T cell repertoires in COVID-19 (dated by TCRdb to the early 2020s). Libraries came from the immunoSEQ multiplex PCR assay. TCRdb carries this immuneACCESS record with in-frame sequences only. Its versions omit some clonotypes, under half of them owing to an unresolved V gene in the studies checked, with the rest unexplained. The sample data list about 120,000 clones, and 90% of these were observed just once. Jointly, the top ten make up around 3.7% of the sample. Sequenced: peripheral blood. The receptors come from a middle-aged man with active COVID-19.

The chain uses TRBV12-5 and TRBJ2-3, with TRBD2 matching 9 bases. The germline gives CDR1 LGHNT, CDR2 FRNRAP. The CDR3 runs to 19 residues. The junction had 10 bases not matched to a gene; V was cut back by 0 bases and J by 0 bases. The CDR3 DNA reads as TGTGCTAGTGGTTTGGTTTTCCAGCGGGGGGAGTTCAGCACAGATACGCAGTATTTT. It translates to CASGLVFQRGEFSTDTQYF.

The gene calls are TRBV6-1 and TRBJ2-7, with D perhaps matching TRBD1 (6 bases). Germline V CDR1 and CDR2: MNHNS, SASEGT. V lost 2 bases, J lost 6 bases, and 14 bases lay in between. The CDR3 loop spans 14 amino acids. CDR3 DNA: TGTGCCAGCAGTGAATCCGGGACCAGGGGCGAGCAGTACTTC. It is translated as CASSESGTRGEQYF.

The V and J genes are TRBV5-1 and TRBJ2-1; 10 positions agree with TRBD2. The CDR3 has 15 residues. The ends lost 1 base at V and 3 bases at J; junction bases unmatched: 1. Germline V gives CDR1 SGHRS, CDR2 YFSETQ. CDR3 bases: TGCGCCAGCAGCTTGCTAGCGGGGGTCTACAATGAGCAGTTCTTC. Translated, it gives CASSLLAGVYNEQFF.

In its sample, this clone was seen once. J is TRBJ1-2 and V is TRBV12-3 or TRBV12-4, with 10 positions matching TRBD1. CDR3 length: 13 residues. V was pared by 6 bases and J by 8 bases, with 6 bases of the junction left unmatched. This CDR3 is CASSLGQGRGYTF. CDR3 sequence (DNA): TGTGCCAGCAGCCTGGGACAGGGGCGAGGCTACACCTTC.

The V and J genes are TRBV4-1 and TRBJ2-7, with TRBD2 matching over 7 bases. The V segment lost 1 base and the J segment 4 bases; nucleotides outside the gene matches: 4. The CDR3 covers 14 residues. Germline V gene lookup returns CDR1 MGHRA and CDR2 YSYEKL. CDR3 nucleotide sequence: TGCGCCAGCAGCCAAGGGCTAGCGGTGTACGAGCAGTACTTC. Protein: CASSQGLAVYEQYF.

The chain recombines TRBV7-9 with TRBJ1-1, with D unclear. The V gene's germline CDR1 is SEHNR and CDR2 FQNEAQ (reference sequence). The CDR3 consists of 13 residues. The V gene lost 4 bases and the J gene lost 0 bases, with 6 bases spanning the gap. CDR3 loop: CASSSQLNTEAFF. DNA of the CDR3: TGTGCCAGCAGCTCCCAGTTGAACACTGAAGCTTTCTTT.

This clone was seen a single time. The CDR3 loop reads CASSMTSGSRETHSDTQYF. The CDR3 nucleotides are TGTGCCAGTAGTATGACTAGCGGGAGCCGGGAGACTCACAGCGATACGCAGTATTTT. The rearrangement joins TRBV19 to TRBJ2-3; TRBD2 agrees at 12 bases. CDR3 size: 19 residues. J was trimmed by 6 bases and V by 3 bases; bases with no gene match: 16. CDR1 is LNHDA and CDR2 is SQIVND in the germline V gene (reference sequence).

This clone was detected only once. The CDR3 coding sequence is TGTGCCAGCAGCTTGCAGGGGGGTTACTCTGGAAACACCATATATTTT. This encodes CASSLQGGYSGNTIYF. The rearrangement joins TRBV5-6 to TRBJ1-3, with 7 bases fitting TRBD1. The CDR3 spans 16 residues. V dropped 1 base and J dropped 0; count of bases not matched to a gene: 4. Germline V gives CDR1 SGHDT, CDR2 YYEEEE.

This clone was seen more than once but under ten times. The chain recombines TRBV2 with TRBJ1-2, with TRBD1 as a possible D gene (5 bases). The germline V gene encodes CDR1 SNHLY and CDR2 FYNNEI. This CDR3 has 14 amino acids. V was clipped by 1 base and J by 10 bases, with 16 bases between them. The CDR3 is CASSEVVGAFAYTF. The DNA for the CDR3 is TGTGCCAGCAGTGAAGTAGTAGGGGCGTTTGCCTACACCTTC.

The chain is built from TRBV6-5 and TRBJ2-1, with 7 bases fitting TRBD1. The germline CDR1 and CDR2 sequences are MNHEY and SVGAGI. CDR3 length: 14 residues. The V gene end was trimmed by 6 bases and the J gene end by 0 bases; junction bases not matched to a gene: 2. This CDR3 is CASRGQASYNEQFF. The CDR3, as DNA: TGTGCCAGCAGAGGACAGGCCTCCTACAATGAGCAGTTCTTC.

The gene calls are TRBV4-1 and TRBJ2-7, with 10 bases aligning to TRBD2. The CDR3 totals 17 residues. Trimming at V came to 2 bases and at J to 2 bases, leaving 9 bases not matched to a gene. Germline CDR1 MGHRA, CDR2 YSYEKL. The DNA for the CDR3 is TGCGCCAGCAGCCAAACCTTACTAGCGGGGAGGGCCTACGAGCAGTACTTC. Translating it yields CASSQTLLAGRAYEQYF.

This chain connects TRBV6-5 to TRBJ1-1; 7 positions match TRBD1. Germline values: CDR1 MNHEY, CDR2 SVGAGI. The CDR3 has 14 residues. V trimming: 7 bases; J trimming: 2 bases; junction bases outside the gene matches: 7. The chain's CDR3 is CASTPDRLNTEAFF. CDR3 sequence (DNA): TGTGCCAGCACCCCGGACAGGTTAAACACTGAAGCTTTCTTT.

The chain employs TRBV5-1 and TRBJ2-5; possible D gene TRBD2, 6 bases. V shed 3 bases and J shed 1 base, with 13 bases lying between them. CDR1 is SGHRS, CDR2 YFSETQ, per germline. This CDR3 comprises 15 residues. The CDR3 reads CASSWGRGTQETQYF. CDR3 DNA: TGCGCCAGCAGCTGGGGACGGGGGACCCAAGAGACCCAGTACTTC.